The 14 T cell receptor beta chains presented below share a single source sample, sequenced in a study of blood T cells in healthy people across ages. A second roughly 6 to 12 cycle PCR used barcoded and J-beta primers. TCRdb recomputed calls from the 5' RACE reads with MiXCR, one row per CDR3 protein. The profile shows about 720,000 distinct CDR3 sequences, about a fifth of them singletons. The material sequenced was blood. The receptors shown here come from a man between 65 and 80 years old in good health.

This clonotype turned up a few times. One end of the junction is discordant with germline, which a read error may explain. The genes are TRBV10-3 and TRBJ2-2; 7 bases agree with TRBD1. The germline V gene encodes CDR1 ENHRY and CDR2 SYGVKD. This CDR3 spans 16 amino acids. The DNA for the CDR3 is TGTGCCATCAGTGCATCCAGGGGGACGAACGCCGGGGAGCTGTTTTTT. Its protein product is CAISASRGTNAGELFF.

The chain links TRBV5-1 to TRBJ1-2, with TRBD1 matching over 9 bases. Trimming cost V 0 bases and J 3 bases; bases outside gene matches: 0. Germline V gene lookup returns CDR1 SGHRS and CDR2 YFSETQ. The CDR3 runs 14 residues. The chain's CDR3 is CASSLDRGHYGYTF. In DNA, the CDR3 is TGCGCCAGCAGCTTGGACAGGGGGCACTATGGCTACACCTTC.

The CDR3 DNA follows: TGTGCCAGCACCCCGGGGCCAGCAAACACTGAAGCTTTCTTT. Its translation: CASTPGPANTEAFF. The V and J genes are TRBV6-2 or TRBV6-3 and TRBJ1-1, with D perhaps matching TRBD1 (5 bases). The germline gives CDR1 MNHEY, CDR2 SVGEGT. This CDR3 is 14 amino acids long. V lost 7 bases and J 2 bases, leaving 14 bases between the germline ends.

The chain carries TRBV12-3 or TRBV12-4 and TRBJ1-1; D not certain. CDR3 length equals 13 residues. V was cut by 1 base and J by 11 bases, with 14 bases left in between. The CDR3 here is CASSLGIWGFAFF. The CDR3 region has the DNA TGTGCCAGCAGTTTAGGGATTTGGGGATTTGCTTTCTTT.

The chain uses TRBV7-3 and TRBJ2-4; TRBD1 is a possible D gene (6 bases). This CDR3 is 15 amino acids long. Between the trimmed V and J ends, which lost 5 bases and 6 bases, there was a span of 17 bases. The V gene's germline CDR1 is SGHTA and CDR2 FQGTGA. CDR3 DNA sequence: TGTGCCAGCAGCAACGACCCACAGGGTTTAAACATTCAGTACTTC. Protein product: CASSNDPQGLNIQYF.

The V gene is TRBV4-2, the J gene TRBJ1-1, with D maybe TRBD1 (6 bases). The CDR3 is 13 amino acids. Germline-derived CDR1 and CDR2 are LGHNA and YNFKEQ. V lost 3 bases to trimming and J lost 5 bases, with 10 bases between them. This CDR3 is CASSHTGQTEAFF. DNA of the CDR3: TGTGCCAGCAGCCACACAGGGCAAACTGAAGCTTTCTTT.

This clonotype was counted a few times. The chain has TRBV6-8 and TRBJ2-1; D might be TRBD2 (5 bases). The CDR3 spans 11 residues. The V end was cut by 7 bases, the J end by 14 bases, with 15 bases between. The germline CDR1 and CDR2 sequences are MNHGY and SAAAGT. The CDR3 region is CASTKSRREFF. The DNA for the CDR3 is TGTGCCAGCACTAAGTCCAGGCGGGAGTTCTTC.

This chain joins TRBV20-1 and TRBJ2-1, with unresolved D. The CDR3 is 11 amino acids. CDR1 and CDR2 from the germline V gene are DFQATT and SNEGSKA (reference sequence). Trimming pared 4 bases from V and 9 bases from J, leaving 10 bases between. CDR3 in DNA: TGCAGTGCTATAATTAAAACTGAGCAGTTCTTC. Its protein product is CSAIIKTEQFF.

This rearrangement joins TRBV3-1 to TRBJ2-3, with TRBD2 matching 14 bases. Trimming took 4 bases from V and 7 from J; bases not matched to a gene: 10. This CDR3 comprises 17 residues. The V gene's germline CDR1 is LGHDT and CDR2 YNNKEL (reference sequence). CDR3 loop: CASSLNFGTSGSNTQYF. The CDR3 bases are TGTGCCAGCAGCCTCAATTTCGGGACTAGCGGGAGCAATACGCAGTATTTT.

This clonotype appeared a few times. This chain uses TRBV29-1 with TRBJ2-2, with D possibly being TRBD2 (6 bases). The germline CDR1 and CDR2 sequences are SQVTM and ANQGSEA. V lost 6 bases and J lost 3, with 11 bases in between. The CDR3 loop spans 13 amino acids. The CDR3 DNA sequence: TGCAGCGTAGAGGAGGGTTACACCGGGGAGCTGTTTTTT. It specifies CSVEEGYTGELFF.

This clonotype came up many times. V is TRBV7-8 and J is TRBJ2-6; 11 bases match TRBD1. The CDR3 runs to 20 residues. CDR1 is SGHVS and CDR2 is FQNEAQ in the germline V gene. Trimming cost V 1 base and J 1 base; bases outside gene matches: 9. CDR3: CASSLGSVGQGASGANVLTF. Here the CDR3 DNA reads TGTGCCAGCAGCTTAGGAAGTGTCGGACAGGGGGCTTCTGGGGCCAACGTCCTGACTTTC.

J is TRBJ2-7 and V is TRBV18, with 7 bases lining up with TRBD1. The end of the DNA aligns better with TRBJ2-5, so the J call may be wrong. There are 13 residues in the CDR3. Germline CDR1 is KGHSH and CDR2 is LQKENI. The CDR3 DNA reads as TGTGCCAGCTCAGATAACAGGGGTGAGACCCAGTACTTC. This gives the protein CASSDNRGETQYF.

This clonotype was counted a few times. J is TRBJ2-3 and V is TRBV20-1, with 9 bases matching TRBD2. Trimming removed 0 bases from V and 5 bases from J; junction bases left unmatched: 15. This CDR3 has 18 residues. CDR1 is DFQATT, CDR2 SNEGSKA, per germline (reference sequence). The CDR3 DNA is TGCAGTGCTAGAGATCGGTATAGGGGACTAGCATGGGGAGATACGCAGTATTTT. Amino acid sequence: CSARDRYRGLAWGDTQYF.

The table lists this clonotype with a few counts. This rearrangement joins TRBV5-6 to TRBJ2-7, with D perhaps TRBD1 (6 bases). Trimming pared 6 bases from V and 2 bases from J, leaving 15 bases between. Germline V gives CDR1 SGHDT, CDR2 YYEEEE. This CDR3 has 14 amino acids. CDR3 sequence (DNA): TGTGCCAGCACCCCAGGGGTACAGGCCTACGAGCAGTACGTC. This sequence encodes CASTPGVQAYEQYV.